This T cell receptor (beta chain) emerged from a study of cytomegalovirus exposure and HLA in healthy donors. Study information: Unique TCR beta sequences numbering about 100 million came from around 180 million T cells in an earlier analysis.

CDR1 and CDR2 (germline): SQVTM, ANQGSEA. The CDR3 totals 13 residues. V dropped 4 bases and J dropped 4 bases, with 11 bases sitting between them. Use of 60 Vbeta and 13 Jbeta primers characterized the PCR. In the original processing: Unique TCR beta chains numbered approximately 76 million in a later analysis, with around 11 million shared. Only in-frame clones appear in the TCRdb table, and some are missing; sequencing was by immunoSEQ multiplex PCR. V, J and clone size reflect that table, while D and trimming were determined from the DNA. Here the sample table reports some 80,000 clones. As to this clone: What it binds is unknown.

Study outcomes and limitations: Indistinguishable V segments, including TRBV6-2 and TRBV6-3, were excluded.

The specimen sequenced was PBMCs. The TCR was taken from a man in his forties or fifties in good health and CMV-seropositive. The chain carries TRBV29-1 and TRBJ1-5; D possibly corresponds to TRBD1 (6 bases). The CDR3 loop is CSVVEGENQPQHF. CDR3 in DNA: TGCAGCGTTGTTGAGGGGGAAAATCAGCCCCAGCATTTT.